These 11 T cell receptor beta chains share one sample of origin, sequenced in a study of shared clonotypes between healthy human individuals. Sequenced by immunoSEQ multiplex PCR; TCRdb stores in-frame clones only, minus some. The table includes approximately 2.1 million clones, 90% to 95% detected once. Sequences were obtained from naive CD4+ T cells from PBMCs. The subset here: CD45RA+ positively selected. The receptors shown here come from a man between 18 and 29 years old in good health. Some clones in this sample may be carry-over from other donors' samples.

The CDR3 here is CASSPPALVNYGYTF. The CDR3 region has the DNA TGTGCCAGCTCACCACCAGCCTTGGTTAACTATGGCTACACCTTC. The V and J genes are TRBV18 and TRBJ1-2, with no clear D. Trimming stripped 0 bases from V and 1 base from J, with 9 bases between. The CDR3 loop spans 15 amino acids. CDR1 is KGHSH, CDR2 LQKENI, per germline.

The CDR3 region has the DNA TGTGCCAGCAGCTTCTTTTGGATCTATGGCTACACCTTC. Protein sequence: CASSFFWIYGYTF. This chain links TRBV5-6 with TRBJ1-2; no definite D call. CDR1 is SGHDT, CDR2 YYEEEE, per germline. Between the trimmed V and J ends, which lost 2 bases and 4 bases, there was a span of 9 bases. The CDR3 is 13 residues long. The full variable domain, rest sourced from reference TRBV5-6 and TRBJ1-2, is DAGVTQSPTHLIKTRGQQVTLRCSPKSGHDTVSWYQQALGQGPQFIFQYYEEEERQRGNFPDRFSGHQFPNYSSELNVNALLLGDSALYLCASSFFWIYGYTFGSGTRLTVV.

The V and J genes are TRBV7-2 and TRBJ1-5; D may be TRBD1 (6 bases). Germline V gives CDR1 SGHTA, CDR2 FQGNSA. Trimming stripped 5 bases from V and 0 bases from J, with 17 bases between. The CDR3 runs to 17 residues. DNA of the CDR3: TGTGCCAGCAGCCCATCTGGTGGGGGCACTAGCAATCAGCCCCAGCATTTT. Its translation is CASSPSGGGTSNQPQHF.

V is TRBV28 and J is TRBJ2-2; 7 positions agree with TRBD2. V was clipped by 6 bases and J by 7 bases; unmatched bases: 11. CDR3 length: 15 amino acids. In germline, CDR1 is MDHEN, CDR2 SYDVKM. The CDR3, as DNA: TGTGCCAGCAGCCGTCCCCGCGGGAGAGTCGGGGAGCTGTTTTTT. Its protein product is CASSRPRGRVGELFF. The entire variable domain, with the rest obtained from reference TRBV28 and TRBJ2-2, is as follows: DVKVTQSSRYLVKRTGEKVFLECVQDMDHENMFWYRQDPGLGLRLIYFSYDVKMKEKGDIPEGYSVSREKKERFSLILESASTNQTSMYLCASSRPRGRVGELFFGEGSRLTVL.

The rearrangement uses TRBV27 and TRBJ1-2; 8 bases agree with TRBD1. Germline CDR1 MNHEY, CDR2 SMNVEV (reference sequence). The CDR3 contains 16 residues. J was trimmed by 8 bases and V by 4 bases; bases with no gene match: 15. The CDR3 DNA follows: TGTGCCAGCAGTTACAATCCCCAGGGGGCGATTGGAGGCTACACCTTC. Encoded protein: CASSYNPQGAIGGYTF.

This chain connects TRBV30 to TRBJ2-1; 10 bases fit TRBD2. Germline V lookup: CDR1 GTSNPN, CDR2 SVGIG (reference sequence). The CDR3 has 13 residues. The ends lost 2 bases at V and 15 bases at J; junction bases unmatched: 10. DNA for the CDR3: TGTGCCTGGAGTAGCGGGAGGGCCCAAGAGGTGTTCTTC. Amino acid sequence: CAWSSGRAQEVFF.

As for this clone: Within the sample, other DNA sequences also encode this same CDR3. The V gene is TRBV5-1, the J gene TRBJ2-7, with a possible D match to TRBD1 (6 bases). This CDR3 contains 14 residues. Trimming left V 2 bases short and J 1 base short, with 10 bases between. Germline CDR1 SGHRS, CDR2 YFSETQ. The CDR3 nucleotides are TGCGCCAGCAGCTTAACAGGGTCTTCCTACGAGCAGTACTTC. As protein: CASSLTGSSYEQYF.

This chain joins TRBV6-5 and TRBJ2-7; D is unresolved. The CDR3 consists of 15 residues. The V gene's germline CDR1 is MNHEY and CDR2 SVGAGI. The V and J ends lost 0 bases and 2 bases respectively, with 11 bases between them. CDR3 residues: CASSYSYRPTYEQYF. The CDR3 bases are TGTGCCAGCAGTTACTCGTACCGACCTACCTACGAGCAGTACTTC.

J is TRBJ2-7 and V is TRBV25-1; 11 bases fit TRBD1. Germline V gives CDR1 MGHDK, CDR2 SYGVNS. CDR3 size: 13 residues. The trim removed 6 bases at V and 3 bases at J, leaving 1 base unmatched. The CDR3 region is CASSGTGGYEQYF. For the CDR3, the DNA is TGTGCCAGCAGCGGGACAGGGGGCTACGAGCAGTACTTC.

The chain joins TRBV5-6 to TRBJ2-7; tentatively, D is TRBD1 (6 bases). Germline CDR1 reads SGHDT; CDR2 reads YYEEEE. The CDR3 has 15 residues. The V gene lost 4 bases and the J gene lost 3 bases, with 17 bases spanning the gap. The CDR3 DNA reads TGTGCCAGCAGCCGGGAAAGGGGGAACCACTACGAGCAGTACTTC. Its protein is CASSRERGNHYEQYF.

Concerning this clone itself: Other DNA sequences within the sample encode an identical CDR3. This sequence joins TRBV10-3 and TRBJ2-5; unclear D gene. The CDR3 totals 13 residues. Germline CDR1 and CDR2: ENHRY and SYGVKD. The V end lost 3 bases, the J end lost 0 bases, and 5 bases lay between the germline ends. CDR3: CAISEQYQETQYF. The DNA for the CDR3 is TGTGCCATCAGTGAACAATACCAAGAGACCCAGTACTTC.